The 22 T cell receptor beta chains below all came from one sample that was sequenced in a study of T-cell memory formation after mild COVID-19. One entry per CDR3 protein results from TCRdb running MiXCR on the 5' RACE reads. The sample consists of about 210,000 distinct CDR3 sequences, about 10% of them appearing once. The material sequenced was PBMCs or a T cell subset sorted from them (not recorded which). The receptor source for this set is a man aged 18 to 29 who had mild COVID-19 (a few samples of this study predate the infection). Cell type and time point are not known.

V usage is TRBV18 and J usage is TRBJ2-7; 8 nucleotides line up with TRBD1. The V gene end was trimmed by 6 bases and the J gene end by 4 bases; junction bases not matched to a gene: 8. CDR1 and CDR2 from the germline V gene are KGHSH and LQKENI. The CDR3 has 14 amino acids. The CDR3 region has the DNA TGTGCCAGCTCCCGACGACAGGGGCAGTACGAGCAGTACTTC. This gives the protein CASSRRQGQYEQYF. Supplemented by reference TRBV18 and TRBJ2-7, the full variable domain reads NAGVMQNPRHLVRRRGQEARLRCSPMKGHSHVYWYRQLPEEGLKFMVYLQKENIIDESGMPKERFSAEFPKEGPSILRIQQVVRGDSAAYFCASSRRQGQYEQYFGPGTRLTVT.

The table lists this clonotype with a few counts. This sequence joins TRBV24-1 and TRBJ2-1; D tentatively reads TRBD1 or TRBD2 (6 bases each). CDR3 length: 16 amino acids. V dropped 1 base and J dropped 7 bases, with 16 bases sitting between them. Germline V gene data show CDR1 as KGHDR and CDR2 as SFDVKD. The CDR3 nucleotides read TGTGCCACCAGTGATTTTGCCGGGGGCAAATATAATGAGCAGTTCTTC. Translated, it gives CATSDFAGGKYNEQFF.

V gene TRBV29-1 combines with J gene TRBJ2-1; D may match TRBD1 or TRBD2 (5 bases each). The germline V and J ends were trimmed by 4 bases and 10 bases, with 17 bases remaining between them. CDR1 SQVTM and CDR2 ANQGSEA come from the germline V gene. This CDR3 is 13 amino acids long. This chain's CDR3 is CSVGGTAPPEQFF. CDR3 DNA: TGCAGCGTTGGTGGGACGGCCCCACCAGAGCAGTTCTTC.

V is TRBV28 and J is TRBJ1-2; a weak D match, TRBD1 (5 bases). There are 12 residues in the CDR3. Germline V gene lookup returns CDR1 MDHEN and CDR2 SYDVKM. Trimming took off 5 bases at V and 8 bases at J, with 12 bases between the two ends. This CDR3 reads CASSNRLRGYTF. For the CDR3, the DNA is TGTGCCAGCAGTAACAGGTTACGGGGCTACACCTTC.

The CDR3 reads CASSWPGPRGQETQYF. The DNA for the CDR3 is TGCGCCAGCAGCTGGCCGGGACCTAGGGGCCAAGAGACCCAGTACTTC. The chain combines TRBV5-1 with TRBJ2-5; D assignment may be TRBD1 or TRBD2 (5 bases each). The CDR3 has 16 amino acids. V was cut by 3 bases and J by 1 base, with 16 bases left in between. Per the germline V gene, CDR1 is SGHRS and CDR2 is YFSETQ.

The J gene is TRBJ1-5, the V gene TRBV6-2 or TRBV6-3, with TRBD1 as a possible D gene (5 bases). The length of the CDR3 is 15 residues. The germline V gene has CDR1 MNHEY and CDR2 SVGEGT. V lost 2 bases, J lost 3 bases, and 11 bases lay in between. The CDR3 DNA reads TGTGCCAGCAGTTACGCGGGGCTCCCCAATCAGCCCCAGCATTTT. Its protein product is CASSYAGLPNQPQHF.

The chain recombines TRBV7-3 with TRBJ2-1; D may be TRBD2 (6 bases). Trimming left V 5 bases short and J 7 bases short, with 12 bases between. The CDR3 runs 13 residues. Germline CDR1 and CDR2: SGHTA and FQGTGA. The CDR3 nucleotides are TGTGCCAGCAGCGTAAACCGGGGGAATGAGCAGTTCTTC. It translates to CASSVNRGNEQFF.

CDR3 DNA: TGTGCCACCGCTGGGAGGGGCGCGGGTTCACCCCTCCACTTT. Protein product: CATAGRGAGSPLHF. The rearrangement joins TRBV19 to TRBJ1-6; maybe TRBD1 (5 bases). CDR3 length equals 14 residues. Germline CDR1 and CDR2: LNHDA and SQIVND (reference sequence). V was clipped by 10 bases and J by 9 bases, with 19 bases between them. The whole variable domain, remainder taken from reference TRBV19 and TRBJ1-6, is DGGITQSPKYLFRKEGQNVTLSCEQNLNHDAMYWYRQDPGQGLRLIYYSQIVNDFQKGDIAEGYSVSREKKESFPLTVTSAQKNPTAFYLCATAGRGAGSPLHFGNGTRLTVT.

This clonotype came up a few times. This chain links TRBV2 with TRBJ2-5, with D uncertain. This CDR3 contains 12 residues. The germline V gene encodes CDR1 SNHLY and CDR2 FYNNEI. V lost 4 bases, J lost 5 bases, and 8 bases lay in between. CDR3 DNA sequence: TGTGCCAGCAGTGTTCTGGAGGAGACCCAGTACTTC. Encoded protein: CASSVLEETQYF.

The chain combines TRBV30 with TRBJ1-5; no clear D gene. CDR1 and CDR2 (germline): GTSNPN, SVGIG (reference sequence). This CDR3 is 13 amino acids long. V lost 0 bases, J lost 1 base, and 4 bases lay in between. The CDR3 DNA follows: TGTGCCTGGAGTGTACGGAGCAATCAGCCCCAGCATTTT. Residues: CAWSVRSNQPQHF.

V and J are TRBV4-3 and TRBJ1-5; TRBD1 might be the D (5 bases). The germline V and J ends were trimmed by 0 bases and 10 bases, with 10 bases remaining between them. The CDR3 spans 13 residues. In germline, CDR1 is LGHNA, CDR2 YSLEER. The CDR3: CASSQDWGVPQHF. CDR3 nucleotides: TGCGCCAGCAGCCAAGATTGGGGGGTTCCCCAGCATTTT.

The chain links TRBV7-9 to TRBJ2-3, with D possibly being TRBD2 (5 bases). The CDR3 loop spans 14 amino acids. Germline V lookup: CDR1 SEHNR, CDR2 FQNEAQ (reference sequence). The V end lost 5 bases, the J end lost 5 bases, and 14 bases lay between the germline ends. The CDR3 nucleotides are TGTGCCAGCAGCCAAACTAGTTCGGGAGATACGCAGTATTTT. Its translation is CASSQTSSGDTQYF.

The J gene is TRBJ2-7, the V gene TRBV6-2 or TRBV6-3, with TRBD2 identical over 7 bases. The V segment lost 6 bases and the J segment 5 bases; nucleotides outside the gene matches: 10. Germline loops: CDR1 MNHEY, CDR2 SVGEGT. The CDR3 totals 14 residues. CDR3 amino acids: CASSPGGKGHEQYV. CDR3 nucleotides: TGTGCCAGCAGCCCCGGGGGGAAGGGGCACGAGCAGTACGTC.

This rearrangement joins TRBV29-1 to TRBJ2-1, with 8 positions matching TRBD2. V trimming: 6 bases; J trimming: 7 bases; junction bases outside the gene matches: 11. Germline assignment: CDR1 SQVTM and CDR2 ANQGSEA. The CDR3 contains 14 residues. The CDR3 loop is CSVTGRGVLNEQFF. As DNA, the CDR3 is TGCAGCGTAACGGGGCGGGGGGTCTTGAATGAGCAGTTCTTC.

This clonotype was found many times. This chain connects TRBV7-9 to TRBJ1-1, with TRBD1 matching over 7 bases. Germline trimming cut 5 bases from V and 4 bases from J; bases unmatched to any gene: 7. The CDR3 spans 14 residues. Germline V gene lookup returns CDR1 SEHNR and CDR2 FQNEAQ (reference sequence). DNA of the CDR3: TGTGCCAGCAGCCGCCAGGGGGGTGGCACTGAAGCTTTCTTT. It is translated as CASSRQGGGTEAFF.

This clonotype has only a few counts. The gene calls are TRBV6-2 or TRBV6-3 and TRBJ1-5; a weak D match, TRBD1 (5 bases). The CDR3 totals 14 residues. Germline CDR1 and CDR2: MNHEY and SVGEGT. V lost 7 bases to trimming and J lost 5 bases, with 15 bases between them. CDR3 protein: CASTPGGVDQPQHF. The CDR3 DNA reads TGTGCCAGCACTCCCGGAGGGGTAGATCAGCCCCAGCATTTT.

This clonotype was counted a few times. This chain links TRBV4-3 with TRBJ1-4; D unresolved. V dropped 1 base and J dropped 10 bases, with 10 bases sitting between them. From germline, CDR1 is LGHNA and CDR2 YSLEER. CDR3 length: 13 amino acids. Here the CDR3 reads CASSQAAAGKLFF. The CDR3 nucleotides are TGCGCCAGCAGCCAAGCTGCGGCAGGAAAACTGTTTTTT.

This clonotype was picked up many times. The J gene is TRBJ2-1, the V gene TRBV2; 8 positions match TRBD2. V trimming: 6 bases; J trimming: 0 bases; junction bases outside the gene matches: 1. CDR3 length: 14 residues. Germline assignment: CDR1 SNHLY and CDR2 FYNNEI. The CDR3 nucleotides are TGTGCCAGCAGACTAGCGGACTCCTACAATGAGCAGTTCTTC. Translation: CASRLADSYNEQFF.

This clonotype has a handful of counts. The genes are TRBV6-2 or TRBV6-3 and TRBJ2-1; D is uncertain. CDR3 length equals 16 residues. V gave up 6 bases and J gave up 0 bases, with 15 bases separating them. CDR1 is MNHEY, CDR2 SVGEGT, per germline. The CDR3 protein is CASSPLSWSSYNEQFF. The CDR3 DNA reads as TGTGCCAGCAGCCCCTTAAGCTGGAGCTCCTACAATGAGCAGTTCTTC.

In its sample, this clonotype was seen a few times. The V call is TRBV14, the J call TRBJ2-1, with unresolved D. Trimming took off 0 bases at V and 7 bases at J, with 10 bases between the two ends. In germline, CDR1 is SGHDN, CDR2 FVKESK. The CDR3 extends over 14 amino acids. The CDR3 nucleotides are TGTGCCAGCAGCCAAGATATCAGCCTAAATGAGCAGTTCTTC. This codes for CASSQDISLNEQFF.

This clonotype has more than one count but fewer than ten. This chain links TRBV7-2 with TRBJ1-4; D might be TRBD1 (5 bases). This CDR3 comprises 17 residues. Between the trimmed V and J ends, which lost 0 bases and 5 bases, there was a span of 16 bases. Germline V gene data show CDR1 as SGHTA and CDR2 as FQGNSA. CDR3 amino acids: CASSLARASGRNEKLFF. CDR3 DNA sequence: TGTGCCAGCAGCTTAGCAAGGGCGTCAGGGCGGAATGAAAAACTGTTTTTT.

The CDR3 sequence: CASSQGPQVYGYTF. CDR3 DNA sequence: TGCGCCAGCAGCCAGGGACCGCAAGTCTATGGCTACACCTTC. This chain connects TRBV5-1 to TRBJ1-2; the D gene is possibly TRBD1 (5 bases). The germline V gene encodes CDR1 SGHRS and CDR2 YFSETQ. This CDR3 region has 14 residues. V gave up 4 bases and J gave up 4 bases, with 14 bases separating them.